The sequence of this T cell receptor beta chain was determined in a study of beta chain features in type 1 diabetes. Background on the study: Across the samples, approximately 98,000,000 sorted cells were examined in total.

The V end lost 5 bases, the J end lost 5 bases, and 10 bases lay between the germline ends. The CDR3 is 13 amino acids. CDR1 is SGHTA, CDR2 FQGNSA, per germline. Expressed TCRB transcripts were sequenced because the isolated RNA had all been reverse transcribed beforehand. Using immunoSEQ multiplex PCR, the repertoire was profiled, and TCRdb retains in-frame clones only, with some absent. The sample lists 130,000 to 150,000 clones; 9% to 9.5% were seen once. This clone occurred a few times. Its antigen is unidentified. Study-wide results and caveats: Patients and controls would share equally any PCR tilt toward shorter templates.

The V and J genes are TRBV7-2 and TRBJ1-5, with D unclear. The sample comprised central memory CD4+ T cells from blood. This clonotype was obtained from a man aged 18-30 years in good health. The CDR3 loop reads CASSPSRDQPQHF. In DNA, the CDR3 is TGTGCCAGCAGCCCTAGTCGGGATCAGCCCCAGCATTTT.